The T cell receptor beta chain under discussion was sequenced for a study of PD-1 blockade in classical Hodgkin lymphoma. Assay used: immunoSEQ multiplex PCR; TCRdb lists only in-frame clones, some missing. The table lists approximately 46,000 clones, about three quarters of them singletons. The CDR3 is 15 residues long. Germline CDR1 is GTSNPN and CDR2 is SVGIG (reference sequence). Losses at the gene ends were 0 bases for V and 6 bases for J; bases not matched to a gene: 8. Relapses following autologous stem cell transplantation were seen in all patients, with brentuximab vedotin exposure varying. Specimen: peripheral blood mononuclear cells (PBMCs), collected at baseline. The clonotype comes from a human donor with classical Hodgkin lymphoma. The V and J genes are TRBV30 and TRBJ1-5, with 7 bases matching TRBD1. The CDR3 is CAWSVTTGEGQPQHF. In DNA form, the CDR3 reads TGTGCCTGGAGTGTTACTACAGGGGAAGGTCAGCCCCAGCATTTT.